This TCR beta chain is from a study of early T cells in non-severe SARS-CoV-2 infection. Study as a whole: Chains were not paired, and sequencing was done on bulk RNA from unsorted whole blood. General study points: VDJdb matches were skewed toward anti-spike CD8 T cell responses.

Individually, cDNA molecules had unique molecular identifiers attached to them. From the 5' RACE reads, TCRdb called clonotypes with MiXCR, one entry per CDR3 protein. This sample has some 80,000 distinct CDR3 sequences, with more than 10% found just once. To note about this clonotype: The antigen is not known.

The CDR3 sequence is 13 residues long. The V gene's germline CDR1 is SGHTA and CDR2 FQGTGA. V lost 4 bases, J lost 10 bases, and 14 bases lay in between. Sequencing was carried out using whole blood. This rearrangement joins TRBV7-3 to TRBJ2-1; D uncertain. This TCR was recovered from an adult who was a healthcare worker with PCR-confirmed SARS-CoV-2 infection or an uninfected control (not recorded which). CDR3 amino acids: CASSSQYGTEQFF. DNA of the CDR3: TGTGCCAGCAGCTCTCAATACGGTACCGAGCAGTTCTTC.